Detailed here is one TCR beta chain. Its antigen is not yet known. The input lacks base qualities; no much larger clone sits a single base away. The method was the immunoSEQ multiplex PCR assay. Sourced from immuneACCESS, this table was stored by TCRdb with only in-frame sequences that have V and J called. A share of the clones is absent; for the studies checked, an unresolved V gene accounts for under half, and the remainder has no known explanation. The sample records more than 110,000 clones, 80% to 95% of which are singletons. The ten largest clones take up around 10% of the sample. The data derive from a study of control samples from healthy donors and cancer patients (dated by TCRdb to 2020 to 2021). The CDR3 goes from the cysteine to the phenylalanine over 13 residues. The DNA shown is the 39-base CDR3, in frame from base 1. At the junction V is shortened by 3 bases and J by 5 bases, with 8 bases in between. The germline V gene gives CDR1 as SGDLS and CDR2 as YYNGEE.

The sample taken for sequencing was blood. The TCR originated in a man aged 25 to 40 in good health. The chain employs TRBV9 and TRBJ1-4, and TRBD1 may be the D gene, going by 5 matching bases. The sequence in DNA is TGTGCCAGCAGCGACAGGCTAAATGAAAAACTGTTTTTT. The encoded protein is CASSDRLNEKLFF.